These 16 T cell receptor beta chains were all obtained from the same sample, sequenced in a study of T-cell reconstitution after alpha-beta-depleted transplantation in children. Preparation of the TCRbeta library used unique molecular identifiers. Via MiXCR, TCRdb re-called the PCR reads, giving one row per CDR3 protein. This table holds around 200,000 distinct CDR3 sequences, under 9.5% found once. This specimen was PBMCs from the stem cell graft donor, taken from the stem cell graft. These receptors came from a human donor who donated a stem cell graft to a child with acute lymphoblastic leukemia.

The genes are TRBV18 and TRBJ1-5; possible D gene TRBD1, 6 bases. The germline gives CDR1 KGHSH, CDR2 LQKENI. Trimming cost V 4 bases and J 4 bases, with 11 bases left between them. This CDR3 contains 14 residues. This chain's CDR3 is CASSLNRANQPQHF. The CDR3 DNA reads TGTGCCAGCTCACTGAACAGGGCTAATCAGCCCCAGCATTTT.

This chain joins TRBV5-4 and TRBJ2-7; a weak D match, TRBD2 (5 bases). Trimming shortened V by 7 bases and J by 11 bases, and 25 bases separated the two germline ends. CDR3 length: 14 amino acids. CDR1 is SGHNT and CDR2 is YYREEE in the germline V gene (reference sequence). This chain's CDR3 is CASSSGVLLDVEYF. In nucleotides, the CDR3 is TGTGCCAGCTCCTCCGGGGTACTGCTTGATGTGGAGTACTTC.

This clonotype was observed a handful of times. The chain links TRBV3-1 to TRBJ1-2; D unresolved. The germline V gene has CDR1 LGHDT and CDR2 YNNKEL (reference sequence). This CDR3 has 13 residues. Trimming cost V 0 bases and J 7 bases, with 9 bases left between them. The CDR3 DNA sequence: TGTGCCAGCAGCCAAGAAGGCGTTGGTGGCTACACCTTC. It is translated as CASSQEGVGGYTF.

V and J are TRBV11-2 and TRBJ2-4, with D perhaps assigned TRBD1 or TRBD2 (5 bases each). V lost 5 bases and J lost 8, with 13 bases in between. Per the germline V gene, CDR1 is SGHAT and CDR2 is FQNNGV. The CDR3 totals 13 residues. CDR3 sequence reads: CASSPGTGDIQYF. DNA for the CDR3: TGTGCCAGCAGCCCAGGGACCGGCGACATTCAGTACTTC. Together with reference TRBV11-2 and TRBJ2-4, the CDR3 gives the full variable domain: EAGVAQSPRYKIIEKRQSVAFWCNPISGHATLYWYQQILGQGPKLLIQFQNNGVVDDSQLPKDRFSAERLKGVDSTLKIQPAKLEDSAVYLCASSPGTGDIQYFGAGTRLSVL.

CDR3 in amino acids: CATSGQGVGGYTF. For the CDR3, the DNA is TGTGCCACCAGTGGACAGGGGGTAGGAGGCTACACCTTC. The chain combines TRBV24-1 with TRBJ1-2; TRBD1 matches 9 bases. Germline CDR1 reads KGHDR; CDR2 reads SFDVKD. The V gene end was trimmed by 5 bases and the J gene end by 8 bases; junction bases not matched to a gene: 5. This CDR3 spans 13 amino acids.

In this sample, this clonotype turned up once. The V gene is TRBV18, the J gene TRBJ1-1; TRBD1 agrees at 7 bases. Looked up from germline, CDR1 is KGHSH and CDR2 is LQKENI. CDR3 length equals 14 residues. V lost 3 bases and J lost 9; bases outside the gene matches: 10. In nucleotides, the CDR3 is TGTGCCAGCTCACCTATGACAGGGATCGGCCAAGCTTTCTTT. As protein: CASSPMTGIGQAFF.

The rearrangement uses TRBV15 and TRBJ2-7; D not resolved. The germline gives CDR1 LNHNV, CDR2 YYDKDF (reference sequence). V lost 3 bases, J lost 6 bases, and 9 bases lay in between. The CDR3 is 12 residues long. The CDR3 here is CATSSNKGEQYF. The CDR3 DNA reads TGTGCCACCAGCAGCAACAAGGGCGAGCAGTACTTC.

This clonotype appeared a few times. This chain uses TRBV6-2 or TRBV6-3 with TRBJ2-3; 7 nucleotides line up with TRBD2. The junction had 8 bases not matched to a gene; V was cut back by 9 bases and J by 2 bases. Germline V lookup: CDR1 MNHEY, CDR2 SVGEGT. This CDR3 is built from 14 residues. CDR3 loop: CASRDYQHTDTQYF. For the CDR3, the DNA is TGTGCCAGTCGGGACTACCAACACACAGATACGCAGTATTTT.

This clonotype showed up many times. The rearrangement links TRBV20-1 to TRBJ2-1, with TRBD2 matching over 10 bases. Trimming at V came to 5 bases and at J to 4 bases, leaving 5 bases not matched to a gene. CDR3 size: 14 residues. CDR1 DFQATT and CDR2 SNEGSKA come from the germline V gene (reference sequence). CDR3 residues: CSAARTSGYNEQFF. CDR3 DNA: TGCAGTGCTGCCCGGACTAGCGGATACAATGAGCAGTTCTTC.

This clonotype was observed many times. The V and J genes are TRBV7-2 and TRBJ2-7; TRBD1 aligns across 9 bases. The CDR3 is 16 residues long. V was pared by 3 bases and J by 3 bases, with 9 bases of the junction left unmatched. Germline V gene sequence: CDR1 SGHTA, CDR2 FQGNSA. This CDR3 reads CASSFAAGTGSYEQYF. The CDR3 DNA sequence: TGTGCCAGCAGCTTCGCCGCGGGGACAGGGAGCTACGAGCAGTACTTC.

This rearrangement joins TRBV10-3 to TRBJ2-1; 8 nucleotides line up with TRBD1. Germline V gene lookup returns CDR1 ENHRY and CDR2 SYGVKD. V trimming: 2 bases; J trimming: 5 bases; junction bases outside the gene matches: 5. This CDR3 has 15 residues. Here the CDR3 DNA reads TGTGCCATCAGTGAGAGGACAGGGAAAAACAATGAGCAGTTCTTC. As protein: CAISERTGKNNEQFF.

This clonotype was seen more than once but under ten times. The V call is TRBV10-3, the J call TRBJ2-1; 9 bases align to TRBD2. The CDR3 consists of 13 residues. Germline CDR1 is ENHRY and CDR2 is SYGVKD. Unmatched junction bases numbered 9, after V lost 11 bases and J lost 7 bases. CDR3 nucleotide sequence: TGTGCCGTTAAACTAGCGGGTTCGAATGAGCAGTTCTTC. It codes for CAVKLAGSNEQFF.

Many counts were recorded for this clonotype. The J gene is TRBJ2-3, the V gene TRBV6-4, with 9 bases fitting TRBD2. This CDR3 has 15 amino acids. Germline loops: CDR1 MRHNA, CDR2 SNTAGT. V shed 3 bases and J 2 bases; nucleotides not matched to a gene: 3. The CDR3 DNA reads TGTGCCAGCAGTGAATTAGCGGGGGTCACAGATACGCAGTATTTT. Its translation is CASSELAGVTDTQYF.

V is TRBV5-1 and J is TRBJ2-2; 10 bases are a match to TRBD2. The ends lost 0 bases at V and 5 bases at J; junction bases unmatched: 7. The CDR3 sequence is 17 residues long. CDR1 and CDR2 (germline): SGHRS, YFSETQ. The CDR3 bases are TGCGCCAGCAGCTTGGACCCTAGCGGGGGAGGGACCGGGGAGCTGTTTTTT. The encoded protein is CASSLDPSGGGTGELFF. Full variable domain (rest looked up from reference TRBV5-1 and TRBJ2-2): KAGVTQTPRYLIKTRGQQVTLSCSPISGHRSVSWYQQTPGQGLQFLFEYFSETQRNKGNFPGRFSGRQFSNSRSEMNVSTLELGDSALYLCASSLDPSGGGTGELFFGEGSRLTVL.

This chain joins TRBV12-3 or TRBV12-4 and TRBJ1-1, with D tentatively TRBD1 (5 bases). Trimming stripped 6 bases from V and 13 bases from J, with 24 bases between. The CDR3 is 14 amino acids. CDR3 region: CASSKSGTDFMDFF. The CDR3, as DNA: TGTGCCAGCAGCAAATCCGGGACTGACTTCATGGATTTCTTT.

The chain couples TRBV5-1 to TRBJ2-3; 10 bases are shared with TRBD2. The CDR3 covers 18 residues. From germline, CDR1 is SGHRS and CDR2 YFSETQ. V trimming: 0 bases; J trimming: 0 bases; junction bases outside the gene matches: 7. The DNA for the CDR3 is TGCGCCAGCAGCTTGGGAAGCGGGGGGGCCCTCAGCACAGATACGCAGTATTTT. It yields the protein CASSLGSGGALSTDTQYF. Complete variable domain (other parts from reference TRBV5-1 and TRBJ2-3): KAGVTQTPRYLIKTRGQQVTLSCSPISGHRSVSWYQQTPGQGLQFLFEYFSETQRNKGNFPGRFSGRQFSNSRSEMNVSTLELGDSALYLCASSLGSGGALSTDTQYFGPGTRLTVL.